This T cell receptor beta chain derives from a study of cytomegalovirus exposure and HLA in healthy donors. Across the whole study: The approximately 120 validation repertoires were produced on the same platform as the 670 or so repertoires of the first cohort. This was reported in a later analysis. Findings of the study overall: Reports showed the classifier diagnosing cytomegalovirus status with high specificity and sensitivity. Subsequent analysis showed first-cohort TCR clusters tending to co-occur in 120 or so validation repertoires.

Only a few counts were recorded for this clone. What it recognizes is unknown. TCRdb's copy holds only in-frame clones and misses some; the assay was immunoSEQ multiplex PCR. The sample holds some 130,000 clones, 70% to 85% seen once. The specimen sequenced was PBMCs. This TCR was recovered from a man younger than 40 in good health and CMV-seropositive.

CDR3 region: CASSQGAGWSEAFF. CDR3 in DNA: TGTGCCAGCAGCCAAGGGGCAGGGTGGTCTGAAGCTTTCTTT. J is TRBJ1-1 and V is TRBV14; TRBD1 might be the D (5 bases). Germline V lookup: CDR1 SGHDN, CDR2 FVKESK. V lost 1 base and J lost 6, with 12 bases in between. This CDR3 is 14 amino acids long.